This T cell receptor (beta chain) is drawn from a study of PD-1 blockade in classical Hodgkin lymphoma. Every patient relapsed after autologous stem cell transplantation, and brentuximab vedotin exposure varied. Each best response was a complete response, a partial response or progressive disease. The germline V gene has CDR1 MNHEY and CDR2 SVGAGI. Trimming took 5 bases from V and 4 from J, leaving 17 bases between them. The CDR3 covers 15 residues. Generated by immunoSEQ multiplex PCR, the TCRdb table keeps only in-frame clones and is missing some. The data contain about 58,000 clones, around 93% of them singletons. A word on this clone: Antigen specificity is unknown.

Study results and caveats: Diversity similar to that of newly diagnosed patients was seen at baseline in complete responders. Relative to healthy donors, newly diagnosed patients reportedly had lower baseline TCR diversity, which was reported as lower still in relapsed/refractory patients. In CD4+ cells, TCR diversity went up significantly by C4D1, but in CD8+ cells it did not.

This rearrangement joins TRBV6-5 to TRBJ2-5, with D possibly TRBD1 on 6 matching bases. This specimen consisted of peripheral blood mononuclear cells (PBMCs), obtained before the second cycle of nivolumab. The TCR was taken from a human donor with classical Hodgkin lymphoma. The CDR3 nucleotides are TGTGCCAGCAGTGGCACAGGGATCCAAGGAGAGACCCAGTACTTC. Translating gives CASSGTGIQGETQYF.